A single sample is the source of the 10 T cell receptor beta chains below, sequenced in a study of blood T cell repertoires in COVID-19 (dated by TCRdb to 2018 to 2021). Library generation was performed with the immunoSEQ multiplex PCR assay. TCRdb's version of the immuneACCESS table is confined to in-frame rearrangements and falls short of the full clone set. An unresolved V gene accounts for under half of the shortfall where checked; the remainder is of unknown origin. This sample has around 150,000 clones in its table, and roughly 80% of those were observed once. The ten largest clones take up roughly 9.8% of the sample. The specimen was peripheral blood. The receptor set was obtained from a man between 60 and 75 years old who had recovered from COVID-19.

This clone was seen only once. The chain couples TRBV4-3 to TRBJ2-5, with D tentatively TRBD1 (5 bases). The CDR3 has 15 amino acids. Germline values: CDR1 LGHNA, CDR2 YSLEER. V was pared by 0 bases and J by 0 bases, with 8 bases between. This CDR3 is CASSQDTGYQETQYF. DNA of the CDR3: TGCGCCAGCAGCCAAGATACAGGATACCAAGAGACCCAGTACTTC.

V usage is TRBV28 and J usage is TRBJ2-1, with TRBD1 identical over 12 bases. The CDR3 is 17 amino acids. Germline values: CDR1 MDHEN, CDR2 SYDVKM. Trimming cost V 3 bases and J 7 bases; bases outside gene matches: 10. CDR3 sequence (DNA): TGTGCCAGCAGTTTCCGAGGGGGGACAGGGGGCTTAAATGAGCAGTTCTTC. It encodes CASSFRGGTGGLNEQFF.

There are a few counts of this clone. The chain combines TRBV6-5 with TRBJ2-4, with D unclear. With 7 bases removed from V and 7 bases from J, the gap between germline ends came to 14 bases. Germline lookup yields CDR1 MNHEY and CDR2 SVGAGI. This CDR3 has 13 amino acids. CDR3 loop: CASTRQNDNIQYF. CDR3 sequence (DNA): TGTGCCAGCACTAGGCAAAACGACAACATTCAGTACTTC.

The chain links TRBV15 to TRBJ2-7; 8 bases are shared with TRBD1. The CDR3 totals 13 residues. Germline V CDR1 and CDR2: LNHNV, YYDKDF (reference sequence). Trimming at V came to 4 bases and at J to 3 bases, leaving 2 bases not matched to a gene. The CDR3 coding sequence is TGTGCCACCAGCAAGACAGGGGTCTACGAGCAGTACTTC. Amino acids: CATSKTGVYEQYF.

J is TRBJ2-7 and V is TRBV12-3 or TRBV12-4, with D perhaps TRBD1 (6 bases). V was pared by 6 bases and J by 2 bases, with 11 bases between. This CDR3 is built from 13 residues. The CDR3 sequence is CASRVDSTYEQYF. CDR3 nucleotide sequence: TGTGCCAGCAGGGTGGACAGTACCTACGAGCAGTACTTC.

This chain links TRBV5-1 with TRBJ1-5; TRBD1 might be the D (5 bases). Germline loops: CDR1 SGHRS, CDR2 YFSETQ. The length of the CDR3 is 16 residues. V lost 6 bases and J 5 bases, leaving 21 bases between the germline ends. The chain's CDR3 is CASKTEPTASDQPQHF. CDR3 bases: TGCGCCAGCAAGACGGAGCCGACAGCCTCAGATCAGCCCCAGCATTTT.

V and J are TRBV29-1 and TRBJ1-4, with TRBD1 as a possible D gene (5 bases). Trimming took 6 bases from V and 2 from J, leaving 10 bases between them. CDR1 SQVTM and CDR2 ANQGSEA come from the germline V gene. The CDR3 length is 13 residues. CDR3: CSVGGATNEKLFF. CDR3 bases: TGCAGCGTGGGAGGGGCGACTAATGAAAAACTGTTTTTT. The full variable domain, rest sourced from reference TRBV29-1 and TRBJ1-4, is SAVISQKPSRDICQRGTSLTIQCQVDSQVTMMFWYRQQPGQSLTLIATANQGSEATYESGFVIDKFPISRPNLTFSTLTVSNMSPEDSSIYLCSVGGATNEKLFFGSGTQLSVL.

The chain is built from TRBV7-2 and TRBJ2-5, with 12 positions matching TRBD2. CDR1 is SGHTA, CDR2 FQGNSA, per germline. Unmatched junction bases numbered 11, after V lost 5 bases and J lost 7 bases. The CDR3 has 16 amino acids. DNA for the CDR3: TGTGCCAGCAGCCAGATTCTAGCGGGGGGGTCGATGACCCAGTACTTC. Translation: CASSQILAGGSMTQYF.

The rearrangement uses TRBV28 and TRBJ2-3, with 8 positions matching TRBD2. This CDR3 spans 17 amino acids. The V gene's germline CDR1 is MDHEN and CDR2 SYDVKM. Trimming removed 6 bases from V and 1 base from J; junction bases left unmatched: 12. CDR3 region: CASSTHRLAGRTDTQYF. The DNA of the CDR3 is TGTGCCAGCAGCACCCACCGGCTAGCGGGCCGCACAGATACGCAGTATTTT.

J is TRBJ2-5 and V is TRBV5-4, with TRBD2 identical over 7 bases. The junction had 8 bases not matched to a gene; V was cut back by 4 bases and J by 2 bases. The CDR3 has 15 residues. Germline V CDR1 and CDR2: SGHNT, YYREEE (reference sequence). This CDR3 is CASSNEGLKQETQYF. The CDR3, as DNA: TGTGCCAGCAGCAATGAGGGACTAAAACAAGAGACCCAGTACTTC.